The 5 T cell receptor beta chains reported below all come from one sample, sequenced in a study of CD8 T cells in ankylosing spondylitis. In TCRdb, the 5' RACE reads were re-called with MiXCR into one record per CDR3 protein. In the table there are 30,000 to 45,000 distinct CDR3 sequences, 5.5% to 7.5% of which are singletons. Material: blood, either unsorted or a sorted T cell fraction (not recorded which). These receptors all come from a male donor with ankylosing spondylitis or in good health (not recorded which).

This clonotype was seen ten or more times. The chain links TRBV4-3 to TRBJ2-1; D possibly matches TRBD1 or TRBD2 (5 bases each). The germline V gene encodes CDR1 LGHNA and CDR2 YSLEER. The CDR3 is made up of 16 amino acids. Between the trimmed V and J ends, which lost 4 bases and 9 bases, there was a span of 22 bases. The CDR3 coding sequence is TGCGCCAGCAGCCCGACGGGGCTAGTCGGGCGGCTTGAGCAGTTCTTC. Protein sequence: CASSPTGLVGRLEQFF.

There are many counts of this clonotype. This rearrangement joins TRBV19 to TRBJ1-5, with a weak D call TRBD1 (5 bases). V gave up 1 base and J gave up 0 bases, with 13 bases separating them. The length of the CDR3 is 17 residues. CDR1 LNHDA and CDR2 SQIVND come from the germline V gene (reference sequence). The CDR3 region is CASSIVGGTYSNQPQHF. The CDR3 nucleotides are TGTGCCAGTAGTATAGTTGGAGGGACCTATAGCAATCAGCCCCAGCATTTT.

This clonotype occurred many times. The V and J genes are TRBV5-1 and TRBJ1-4, with TRBD1 matching 7 bases. The germline V gene encodes CDR1 SGHRS and CDR2 YFSETQ. The CDR3 spans 15 residues. With V trimmed by 4 bases and J by 8 bases, 11 bases remained unmatched. The DNA of the CDR3 is TGCGCCAGCAGCGTACGGGACAGCAGACAAGAAAAACTGTTTTTT. Protein product: CASSVRDSRQEKLFF. Supplemented by reference TRBV5-1 and TRBJ1-4, the full variable domain reads KAGVTQTPRYLIKTRGQQVTLSCSPISGHRSVSWYQQTPGQGLQFLFEYFSETQRNKGNFPGRFSGRQFSNSRSEMNVSTLELGDSALYLCASSVRDSRQEKLFFGSGTQLSVL.

In its sample, this clonotype was seen many times. CDR3 region: CASSSSGGAYEQYF. The CDR3 coding sequence is TGTGCCAGCAGCTCCAGCGGGGGGGCCTACGAGCAGTACTTC. The chain is built from TRBV7-2 and TRBJ2-7, with TRBD2 identical over 10 bases. The CDR3 is made up of 14 amino acids. CDR1 is SGHTA, CDR2 FQGNSA, per germline. V dropped 4 bases and J dropped 2; count of bases not matched to a gene: 2.

This clonotype was seen more than once but under ten times. The chain employs TRBV5-1 and TRBJ2-7; 10 bases are shared with TRBD2. Germline CDR1 reads SGHRS; CDR2 reads YFSETQ. V was clipped by 4 bases and J by 2 bases; unmatched bases: 3. The CDR3 has 14 amino acids. The CDR3, as DNA: TGCGCCAGCAGCCCACTAGCGGGGACCTACGAGCAGTACTTC. The encoded protein is CASSPLAGTYEQYF. Filled out from reference TRBV5-1 and TRBJ2-7, the complete variable domain reads KAGVTQTPRYLIKTRGQQVTLSCSPISGHRSVSWYQQTPGQGLQFLFEYFSETQRNKGNFPGRFSGRQFSNSRSEMNVSTLELGDSALYLCASSPLAGTYEQYFGPGTRLTVT.